The source of this T cell receptor beta chain is a study of blood T cell repertoires in COVID-19. Study in general: Sites in the United States, Italy and Spain provided acute and convalescent COVID-19 samples. Sources were T cells, B-cell-depleted T cells, or PBMCs; the material itself was cDNA or gDNA.

The CDR3 length is 13 residues. CDR1 DFQATT and CDR2 SNEGSKA come from the germline V gene (reference sequence). Trimming took 3 bases from V and 7 from J, leaving 15 bases between them. Per the original data handling: Researchers report that nucleated cell counts were estimated from reference gene primer amplification. The data were produced by immunoSEQ multiplex PCR, yet TCRdb's version contains in-frame clones alone and is incomplete. V, J and clone size are taken as reported in that table, and D and trimming were inferred from the DNA itself. The repertoire has tens of thousands of clones, roughly 82% of them found once; the top ten carry roughly 8.7%. This clone was observed once.

The sequence came from an elderly woman with acute or convalescent COVID-19. The source material was peripheral blood. V and J are TRBV20-1 and TRBJ1-2; a weak D match, TRBD1 (5 bases). CDR3 sequence: CSASSGAAVGYTF. The DNA for the CDR3 is TGCAGTGCTAGTTCTGGGGCGGCTGTTGGCTACACCTTC.